The 20 T cell receptor beta chains below come from one sample, sequenced in a study of early T cells in non-severe SARS-CoV-2 infection. One entry per CDR3 protein results from TCRdb running MiXCR on the 5' RACE reads. This table holds about 54,000 distinct CDR3 sequences, under 7.5% found once. The source material was whole blood, sampled at baseline. The receptors stem from an adult who was a healthcare worker with PCR-confirmed SARS-CoV-2 infection or an uninfected control (not recorded which).

This clonotype has a handful of counts. V usage is TRBV27 and J usage is TRBJ2-7, with D maybe TRBD1 (6 bases). CDR1 and CDR2 from the germline V gene are MNHEY and SMNVEV (reference sequence). The CDR3 runs to 17 residues. V was clipped by 3 bases and J by 0 bases, with 18 bases between them. Written as DNA, the CDR3 is TGTGCCAGCAGTTTCAGCTTCCCCGGACAGATCTCCTACGAGCAGTACTTC. Amino acids: CASSFSFPGQISYEQYF.

The chain recombines TRBV19 with TRBJ1-2; D unclear. CDR1 LNHDA and CDR2 SQIVND come from the germline V gene (reference sequence). The CDR3 is 14 residues long. V was pared by 7 bases and J by 2 bases, with 14 bases between. The CDR3 nucleotides are TGTGCCAGTACCAAAACCCGGGGAAACTATGGCTACACCTTC. Its translation: CASTKTRGNYGYTF.

This clonotype has a count of ten or more. The chain uses TRBV6-5 and TRBJ2-2; TRBD2 might be the D (6 bases). V lost 3 bases and J 8 bases, leaving 13 bases between the germline ends. From germline, CDR1 is MNHEY and CDR2 SVGAGI. The length of the CDR3 is 14 residues. The CDR3 nucleotides read TGTGCCAGCAGTTATTGGACTGCGGGGGGGGAGCTGTTTTTT. This gives the protein CASSYWTAGGELFF.

This clonotype turned up a few times. The chain recombines TRBV6-2 or TRBV6-3 with TRBJ2-7; 13 bases are shared with TRBD2. The CDR3 covers 15 residues. The ends lost 7 bases at V and 6 bases at J; junction bases unmatched: 9. The V gene's germline CDR1 is MNHEY and CDR2 SVGEGT. The CDR3: CASTPSGLAGSEQYF. CDR3 nucleotide sequence: TGTGCCAGCACCCCGTCGGGACTAGCGGGGTCCGAGCAGTACTTC.

A note on this clonotype: One end of the junction fails to match germline, which may point to a read error. The V call is TRBV7-7, the J call TRBJ2-5, with 8 nucleotides matching TRBD1. This CDR3 has 13 amino acids. Germline V gene sequence: CDR1 SSHAT, CDR2 FNYEAQ (reference sequence). The CDR3 is CASSLTGVETQYF. Here the CDR3 DNA reads TGTGCTAGCAGCTTGACAGGGGTGGAGACCCAGTACTTC.

Here the CDR3 reads CASSIQGGNTEAFF. The CDR3 nucleotides are TGTGCCAGCAGTATACAGGGGGGGAACACTGAAGCTTTCTTT. The gene calls are TRBV28 and TRBJ1-1, with 8 nucleotides matching TRBD1. The CDR3 spans 14 residues. The germline CDR1 and CDR2 sequences are MDHEN and SYDVKM. The V and J ends lost 5 bases and 1 base, in that order; junction bases with no gene match: 3.

This clonotype was observed at least ten times. The CDR3 protein is CASLGIGETQYF. The CDR3 bases are TGTGCCAGTCTGGGGATCGGGGAGACCCAGTACTTC. This chain uses TRBV19 with TRBJ2-5; no clear D. Germline-derived CDR1 and CDR2 are LNHDA and SQIVND (reference sequence). The CDR3 is made up of 12 amino acids. V dropped 8 bases and J dropped 5 bases, with 12 bases sitting between them.

The chain links TRBV6-4 to TRBJ2-2; D is possibly TRBD1 (5 bases). V lost 8 bases to trimming and J lost 6 bases, with 16 bases between them. Germline CDR1 MRHNA, CDR2 SNTAGT. CDR3 length equals 14 residues. Written as DNA, the CDR3 is TGTGCCAGCGGACAAACGAAGGTGGCCGGGGAGCTGTTTTTT. Residues: CASGQTKVAGELFF.

This clonotype occurred many times. This chain joins TRBV4-3 and TRBJ1-6, with TRBD1 matching 8 bases. Germline-derived CDR1 and CDR2 are LGHNA and YSLEER. This CDR3 has 15 residues. After removal of 3 bases from V and 5 bases from J, the junction contained 3 bases not matched to a gene. CDR3 sequence: CASSQVTGDNSPLHF. The CDR3 DNA reads as TGCGCCAGCAGCCAGGTGACAGGGGATAATTCACCCCTCCACTTT.

This clonotype has a handful of counts. This chain uses TRBV7-2 with TRBJ1-2; D is possibly TRBD1 (6 bases). V was pared by 1 base and J by 2 bases, with 8 bases between. The CDR3 is made up of 14 amino acids. Germline-derived CDR1 and CDR2 are SGHTA and FQGNSA. In nucleotides, the CDR3 is TGTGCCAGCAGCTTAGTGCAGGGGAACTATGGCTACACCTTC. As protein: CASSLVQGNYGYTF. Using reference TRBV7-2 and TRBJ1-2 for the parts outside the CDR3, the full variable domain is GAGVSQSPSNKVTEKGKDVELRCDPISGHTALYWYRQSLGQGLEFLIYFQGNSAPDKSGLPSDRFSAERTGGSVSTLTIQRTQQEDSAVYLCASSLVQGNYGYTFGSGTRLTVV.

V gene TRBV4-3 combines with J gene TRBJ2-3; D not resolved. V dropped 3 bases and J dropped 0 bases, with 10 bases sitting between them. Germline lookup yields CDR1 LGHNA and CDR2 YSLEER. The CDR3 sequence is 15 residues long. CDR3 bases: TGCGCCAGCAGCCATAAGATAGATAGCACAGATACGCAGTATTTT. Its protein is CASSHKIDSTDTQYF.

This clonotype turned up a few times. The CDR3 reads CASSFPGLGANVLTF. In DNA form, the CDR3 reads TGTGCCAGCAGCTTCCCCGGGCTTGGGGCCAACGTCCTGACTTTC. J is TRBJ2-6 and V is TRBV7-2; D not certain. Germline CDR1 is SGHTA and CDR2 is FQGNSA. The CDR3 sequence is 15 residues long. Trimming removed 3 bases from V and 3 bases from J, with 9 bases in between.

This clonotype was counted at least ten times. V and J are TRBV11-3 and TRBJ2-1, with TRBD2 as a possible D gene (6 bases). The germline V and J ends were trimmed by 5 bases and 0 bases, with 14 bases remaining between them. The germline V gene has CDR1 SGHNT and CDR2 YENEEA. The CDR3 loop spans 16 amino acids. CDR3: CASSPAGGSSYNEQFF. The CDR3 region has the DNA TGTGCCAGCAGCCCCGCCGGGGGAAGCTCCTACAATGAGCAGTTCTTC.

This clonotype was detected many times. V gene TRBV20-1 combines with J gene TRBJ2-3, with D perhaps TRBD2 (6 bases). This CDR3 region has 16 residues. The germline CDR1 and CDR2 sequences are DFQATT and SNEGSKA (reference sequence). V dropped 0 bases and J dropped 1 base, with 14 bases sitting between them. CDR3 protein: CSARDSGGVGTDTQYF. The CDR3 DNA reads as TGCAGTGCTAGAGATTCAGGCGGGGTGGGCACAGATACGCAGTATTTT.

The J gene is TRBJ1-3, the V gene TRBV7-8; no reliable D call. V lost 1 base to trimming and J lost 0 bases, with 7 bases between them. The CDR3 sequence is 15 residues long. Germline V gene sequence: CDR1 SGHVS, CDR2 FQNEAQ. CDR3 in DNA: TGTGCCAGCAGCTTAGTTAAGTCCTCTGGAAACACCATATATTTT. Its translation is CASSLVKSSGNTIYF.

This clonotype appeared a few times. This chain's CDR3 is CASSFWDRGAEAFF. The DNA for the CDR3 is TGTGCCAGCAGCTTTTGGGACAGGGGCGCTGAAGCTTTCTTT. The chain combines TRBV7-9 with TRBJ1-1, with TRBD1 identical over 10 bases. The CDR3 is 14 residues long. Germline values: CDR1 SEHNR, CDR2 FQNEAQ (reference sequence). V lost 3 bases to trimming and J lost 6 bases; unmatched junction nucleotides: 4.

Of note for this clonotype: A much larger clone differs from this one at a single base, so this may be a read error. In nucleotides, the CDR3 is TGTGCCAGCTTACCTGGACTGATTCAGTACTTC. Translation: CASLPGLIQYF. The V call is TRBV18, the J call TRBJ2-4; tentative D call: TRBD2 (5 bases). V was trimmed by 7 bases and J by 10 bases, leaving 11 bases between them. This CDR3 contains 11 residues. The V gene's germline CDR1 is KGHSH and CDR2 LQKENI.

With regard to this clonotype: Being one base from a much bigger clone, this may be a read error. The genes are TRBV4-3 and TRBJ2-1, with D possibly called TRBD1 or TRBD2 (6 bases each). The CDR3 runs to 14 residues. In germline, CDR1 is LGHNA, CDR2 YSLEER. CDR3 bases: TGCGCCAGCGGCCAAAACTCTTTTTTGGGGGGCCAGTTCTTC. Translated: CASGQNSFLGGQFF.

Here the CDR3 DNA reads TGTGCCAGCAGTCACCGACTAGCGGACTACAATGAGCAGTTCTTC. Its translation is CASSHRLADYNEQFF. The chain is built from TRBV27 and TRBJ2-1; 9 bases are a match to TRBD2. Germline CDR1 and CDR2: MNHEY and SMNVEV (reference sequence). This CDR3 is built from 15 residues. The V segment lost 5 bases and the J segment 3 bases; nucleotides outside the gene matches: 5.

This clonotype has a count of ten or more. The chain combines TRBV14 with TRBJ1-6, with TRBD1 as a possible D gene (5 bases). Between the trimmed V and J ends, which lost 4 bases and 12 bases, there was a span of 16 bases. Germline lookup yields CDR1 SGHDN and CDR2 FVKESK. This CDR3 region has 14 residues. CDR3 sequence reads: CASSRDSDFGPLHF. CDR3 bases: TGTGCCAGCAGCCGCGACAGTGATTTTGGACCCCTCCACTTT.